These 21 T cell receptor beta chains were all obtained from the same sample, sequenced in a study of cytomegalovirus exposure and HLA in healthy donors. With 60 Vbeta and 13 Jbeta primers, the PCR was carried out. The data were produced by immunoSEQ multiplex PCR, yet TCRdb's version contains in-frame clones alone and is incomplete. The sample includes some 150,000 clones, over 60% of them seen just once. The sequenced material came from PBMCs. The source is a woman aged 30 to 39 in good health and CMV-seropositive.

This chain links TRBV19 with TRBJ1-1; 8 positions agree with TRBD1. This CDR3 is 14 amino acids long. The J segment lost 4 bases and the V segment lost 3 bases, leaving 4 bases of the junction unmatched. Germline CDR1 reads LNHDA; CDR2 reads SQIVND (reference sequence). The CDR3 sequence: CASSITGGPTEAFF. In DNA form, the CDR3 reads TGTGCCAGTAGTATCACAGGGGGGCCCACTGAAGCTTTCTTT. Full variable domain (outside the CDR3, taken from reference TRBV19 and TRBJ1-1): DGGITQSPKYLFRKEGQNVTLSCEQNLNHDAMYWYRQDPGQGLRLIYYSQIVNDFQKGDIAEGYSVSREKKESFPLTVTSAQKNPTAFYLCASSITGGPTEAFFGQGTRLTVV.

The V gene is TRBV28, the J gene TRBJ1-1; a weak D match, TRBD1 (6 bases). Per the germline V gene, CDR1 is MDHEN and CDR2 is SYDVKM. V was pared by 7 bases and J by 6 bases, with 15 bases between. CDR3 length equals 13 residues. For the CDR3, the DNA is TGTGCCAGCAACCGACAGGCGCACCCTGAAGCTTTCTTT. The encoded protein is CASNRQAHPEAFF.

This clone was counted only a few times. The CDR3 region is CATSRGLQGAGEQYF. The DNA for the CDR3 is TGTGCCACCAGCAGAGGCTTGCAGGGGGCTGGGGAGCAGTACTTC. The rearrangement links TRBV15 to TRBJ2-7; TRBD1 matches 8 bases. CDR3 length: 15 residues. Trimming cost V 1 base and J 7 bases; bases outside gene matches: 9. Germline loops: CDR1 LNHNV, CDR2 YYDKDF (reference sequence).

This sequence joins TRBV4-2 and TRBJ2-3; D possibly corresponds to TRBD2 (7 bases). The CDR3 has 16 residues. V lost 1 base to trimming and J lost 4 bases, with 15 bases between them. Germline V gene sequence: CDR1 LGHNA, CDR2 YNFKEQ. The CDR3 protein is CASSQVGEGGPDTQYF. CDR3 DNA: TGTGCCAGCAGCCAAGTGGGGGAGGGGGGCCCAGATACGCAGTATTTT.

V and J are TRBV4-1 and TRBJ2-7; D remains unclear. V was clipped by 3 bases and J by 3 bases, with 9 bases between them. The CDR3 covers 13 residues. The germline CDR1 and CDR2 sequences are MGHRA and YSYEKL. The CDR3 reads CASSQGTVYEQYF. The CDR3 DNA reads TGCGCCAGCAGCCAGGGTACAGTCTACGAGCAGTACTTC.

The chain links TRBV25-1 to TRBJ1-1, with D perhaps matching TRBD1 (5 bases). Germline values: CDR1 MGHDK, CDR2 SYGVNS. The CDR3 covers 14 residues. Trimming pared 5 bases from V and 5 bases from J, leaving 15 bases between. CDR3 nucleotides: TGTGCCAGCAGTACCCTGGGGCTGGAAACTGAAGCTTTCTTT. This translates into CASSTLGLETEAFF.

This clone came up a few times. The chain recombines TRBV30 with TRBJ1-1, with D uncertain. Germline CDR1 reads GTSNPN; CDR2 reads SVGIG (reference sequence). The V and J ends lost 0 bases and 3 bases respectively, with 8 bases between them. The CDR3 has 13 amino acids. Written as DNA, the CDR3 is TGTGCCTGGAGTGTTAACGGGTACACTGAAGCTTTCTTT. Residues: CAWSVNGYTEAFF.

V gene TRBV7-9 combines with J gene TRBJ2-7, with TRBD1 as a possible D gene (6 bases). This CDR3 comprises 13 residues. Germline V gene data show CDR1 as SEHNR and CDR2 as FQNEAQ (reference sequence). V lost 5 bases and J lost 3, with 11 bases in between. The CDR3 loop reads CASSTGLSYEQYF. Written as DNA, the CDR3 is TGTGCCAGCAGCACAGGGTTGAGCTACGAGCAGTACTTC.

The V and J genes are TRBV6-5 and TRBJ1-5; D unresolved. Germline CDR1 reads MNHEY; CDR2 reads SVGAGI. Trimming removed 0 bases from V and 4 bases from J, with 4 bases in between. This CDR3 is 13 amino acids long. The CDR3 sequence is CASSYSPNQPQHF. CDR3 coding DNA: TGTGCCAGCAGTTACTCTCCGAATCAGCCCCAGCATTTT.

The chain uses TRBV28 and TRBJ1-1, with D tentatively TRBD1 (5 bases). Germline loops: CDR1 MDHEN, CDR2 SYDVKM. This CDR3 is built from 13 residues. V gave up 6 bases and J gave up 10 bases, with 18 bases separating them. The CDR3 here is CASSSRVGHVAFF. The CDR3 DNA reads TGTGCCAGCAGCTCCAGGGTGGGGCATGTAGCTTTCTTT.

The J gene is TRBJ2-5, the V gene TRBV5-6; tentatively, D is TRBD2 (6 bases). The J call is uncertain, as TRBJ2-7 better fits the DNA end. Germline V gene lookup returns CDR1 SGHDT and CDR2 YYEEEE. CDR3 length: 15 residues. CDR3 bases: TGTGCCAGCAGCTTGGGGAGGGGCGGCCGCTACGAGCAGTACTTC. Amino acids: CASSLGRGGRYEQYF.

The V gene is TRBV5-4, the J gene TRBJ2-7; D remains ambiguous. Germline CDR1 SGHNT, CDR2 YYREEE (reference sequence). The CDR3 spans 13 residues. Trimming took off 0 bases at V and 4 bases at J, with 8 bases between the two ends. The CDR3 reads CASSLGLRYEQYF. CDR3 nucleotides: TGTGCCAGCAGCTTGGGACTTCGATACGAGCAGTACTTC.

This rearrangement joins TRBV19 to TRBJ2-1; D may be TRBD1 (5 bases). Germline assignment: CDR1 LNHDA and CDR2 SQIVND (reference sequence). This CDR3 spans 15 amino acids. With 6 bases removed from V and 0 bases from J, the gap between germline ends came to 12 bases. The CDR3 region is CASRRQWFSYNEQFF. CDR3 coding DNA: TGTGCCAGTAGGAGACAGTGGTTCTCCTACAATGAGCAGTTCTTC.

The chain is built from TRBV30 and TRBJ1-5; 9 nucleotides match TRBD1. V gave up 3 bases and J gave up 7 bases; unmatched junction bases: 4. Germline V gene lookup returns CDR1 GTSNPN and CDR2 SVGIG (reference sequence). The CDR3 consists of 13 residues. The DNA of the CDR3 is TGTGCCTGGAGCACAGGGGGCGAACAGCCCCAGCATTTT. It specifies CAWSTGGEQPQHF.

V and J are TRBV5-1 and TRBJ1-2, with D maybe TRBD1 (5 bases). The CDR3 contains 12 residues. Germline CDR1 is SGHRS and CDR2 is YFSETQ. Trimming removed 4 bases at V and 6 bases at J, with 10 bases between. Written as DNA, the CDR3 is TGCGCCAGCAGCCCGACGGGGGATGGCTACACCTTC. This translates into CASSPTGDGYTF.

The chain employs TRBV29-1 and TRBJ2-3; 12 nucleotides align to TRBD2. Germline V lookup: CDR1 SQVTM, CDR2 ANQGSEA. This CDR3 is built from 15 residues. After removal of 6 bases from V and 5 bases from J, the junction contained 9 bases not matched to a gene. The CDR3 protein is CSVLGLAGPKDTQYF. The CDR3 nucleotides are TGCAGCGTACTAGGACTAGCGGGGCCCAAAGATACGCAGTATTTT.

On this clone itself: A much larger clone lies one base from this, so it may be a read error. The gene calls are TRBV27 and TRBJ2-1; 9 bases line up with TRBD2. Germline CDR1 reads MNHEY; CDR2 reads SMNVEV (reference sequence). Losses at the gene ends were 6 bases for V and 6 bases for J; bases not matched to a gene: 3. The CDR3 is 13 amino acids. CDR3 region: CASSPGLANEQFF. The CDR3 coding sequence is TGTGCCAGCAGCCCGGGACTAGCCAATGAGCAGTTCTTC.

CDR3 in DNA: TGTGCCAGCAGTTACACAGGGGTTTATGGCTACACCTTC. Protein sequence: CASSYTGVYGYTF. This chain connects TRBV28 to TRBJ1-2; 7 bases align to TRBD1. The CDR3 covers 13 residues. The V gene's germline CDR1 is MDHEN and CDR2 SYDVKM. J gave up 5 bases and V 4 bases, and 4 bases lay outside the gene matches.

The chain combines TRBV5-5 with TRBJ2-7; no definite D call. CDR3 length: 15 amino acids. The germline CDR1 and CDR2 sequences are SGHKS and YYEKEE (reference sequence). The V end was cut by 4 bases, the J end by 3 bases, with 17 bases between. The DNA of the CDR3 is TGTGCCAGCAGCCCTAGTCCCCACCCCCTCTACGAGCAGTACTTC. It yields the protein CASSPSPHPLYEQYF.

This rearrangement joins TRBV5-1 to TRBJ2-4, with 12 bases fitting TRBD1. Germline trimming cut 3 bases from V and 3 bases from J; bases unmatched to any gene: 13. Germline CDR1 is SGHRS and CDR2 is YFSETQ. The CDR3 has 19 residues. The CDR3 nucleotides read TGCGCCAGCAGCTGGGGGGACAGGGGGCGATGGTTTGACAAAAACATTCAGTACTTC. Its protein product is CASSWGDRGRWFDKNIQYF.

The J gene is TRBJ2-1, the V gene TRBV15, with TRBD1 identical over 7 bases. This CDR3 is built from 16 residues. From germline, CDR1 is LNHNV and CDR2 YYDKDF (reference sequence). V was clipped by 0 bases and J by 5 bases; unmatched bases: 7. The CDR3, as DNA: TGTGCCACCAGCAGAGATCCGGGGACAGCCAACAATGAGCAGTTCTTC. Translating gives CATSRDPGTANNEQFF.